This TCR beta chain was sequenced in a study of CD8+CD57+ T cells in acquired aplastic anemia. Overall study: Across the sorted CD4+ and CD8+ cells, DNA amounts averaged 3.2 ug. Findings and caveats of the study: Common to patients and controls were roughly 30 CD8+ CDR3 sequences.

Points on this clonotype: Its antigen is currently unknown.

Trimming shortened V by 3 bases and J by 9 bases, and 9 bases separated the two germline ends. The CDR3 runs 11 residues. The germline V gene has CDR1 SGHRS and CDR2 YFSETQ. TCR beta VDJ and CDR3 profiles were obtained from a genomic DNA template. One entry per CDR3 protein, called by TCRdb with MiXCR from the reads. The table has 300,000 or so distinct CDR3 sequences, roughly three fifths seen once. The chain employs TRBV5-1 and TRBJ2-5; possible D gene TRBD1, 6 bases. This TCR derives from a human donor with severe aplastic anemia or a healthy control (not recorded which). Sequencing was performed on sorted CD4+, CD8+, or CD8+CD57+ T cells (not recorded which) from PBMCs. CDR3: CASSSQGPQYF. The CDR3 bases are TGCGCCAGCAGCTCACAGGGACCCCAGTACTTC.